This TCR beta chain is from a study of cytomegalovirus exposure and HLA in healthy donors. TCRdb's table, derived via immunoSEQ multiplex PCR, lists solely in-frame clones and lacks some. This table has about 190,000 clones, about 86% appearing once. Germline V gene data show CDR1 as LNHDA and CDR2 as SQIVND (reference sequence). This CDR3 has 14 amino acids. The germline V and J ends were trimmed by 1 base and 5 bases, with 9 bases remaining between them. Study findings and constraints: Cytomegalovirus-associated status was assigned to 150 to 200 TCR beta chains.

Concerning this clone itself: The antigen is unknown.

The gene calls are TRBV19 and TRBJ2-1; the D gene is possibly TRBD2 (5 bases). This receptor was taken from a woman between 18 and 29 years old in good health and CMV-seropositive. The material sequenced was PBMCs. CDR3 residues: CASSIVGVNNEQFF. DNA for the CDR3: TGTGCCAGTAGTATAGTGGGAGTCAACAATGAGCAGTTCTTC.